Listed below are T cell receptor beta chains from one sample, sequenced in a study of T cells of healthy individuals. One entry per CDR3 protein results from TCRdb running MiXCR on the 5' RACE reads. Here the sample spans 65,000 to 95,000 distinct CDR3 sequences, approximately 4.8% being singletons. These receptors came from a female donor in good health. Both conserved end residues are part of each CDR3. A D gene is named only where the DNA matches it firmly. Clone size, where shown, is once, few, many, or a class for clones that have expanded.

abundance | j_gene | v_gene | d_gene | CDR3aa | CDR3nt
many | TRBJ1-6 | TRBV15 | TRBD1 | CATSSADLGQGASPLHF | TGTGCCACCAGCAGCGCGGATCTGGGACAGGGGGCGTCACCCCTCCACTTT
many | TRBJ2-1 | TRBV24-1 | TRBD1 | CATSDSGTGYDNEQFF | TGTGCCACCAGTGACTCCGGGACAGGGTATGACAATGAGCAGTTCTTC
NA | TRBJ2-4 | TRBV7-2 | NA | CASSLGHVSNIQYF | TGTGCCAGCAGCTTAGGACACGTTAGCAACATTCAGTACTTC
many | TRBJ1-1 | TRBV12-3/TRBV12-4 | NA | CASSFRTAANTEAFF | TGTGCCAGCAGTTTTAGGACAGCGGCGAACACTGAAGCTTTCTTT
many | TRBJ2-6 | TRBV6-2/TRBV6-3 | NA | CASSYGSGANVLTF | TGTGCCAGCAGTTACGGCTCTGGGGCCAACGTCCTGACTTTC
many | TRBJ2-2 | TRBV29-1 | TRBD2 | CSVAPGLGITGELFF | TGCAGCGTCGCCCCGGGACTAGGAATCACCGGGGAGCTGTTTTTT
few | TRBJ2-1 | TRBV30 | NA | CAWSLAGLGYNEQFF | TGTGCCTGGAGCCTGGCGGGGTTAGGGTACAATGAGCAGTTCTTC
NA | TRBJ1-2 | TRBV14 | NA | CASSQVMGGDGYTF | TGTGCCAGCAGCCAAGTAATGGGAGGGGACGGCTACACCTTC
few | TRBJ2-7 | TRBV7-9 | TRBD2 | CASSVERGRASGNHYEQYF | TGTGCCAGCAGCGTGGAGCGCGGCAGGGCTAGCGGGAACCACTACGAGCAGTACTTC
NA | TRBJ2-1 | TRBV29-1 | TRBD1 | CSVSRWAGGVEFNEQFF | TGCAGCGTTTCCCGCTGGGCAGGGGGCGTCGAATTTAATGAGCAGTTCTTC
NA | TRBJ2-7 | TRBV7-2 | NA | CASSLNNALFYEQYF | TGTGCCAGCAGCTTAAACAACGCCCTCTTCTACGAGCAGTACTTC
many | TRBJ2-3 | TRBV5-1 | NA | CASRQGPGEDTQYF | TGCGCCAGCAGACAGGGCCCGGGGGAAGATACGCAGTATTTT
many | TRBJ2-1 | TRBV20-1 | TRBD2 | CSAWAGTSAGAEQFF | TGCAGTGCTTGGGCCGGGACTAGTGCCGGTGCTGAGCAGTTCTTC
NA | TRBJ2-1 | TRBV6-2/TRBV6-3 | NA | CASSYNGISYNEQFF | TGTGCCAGCAGTTACAATGGGATCTCCTACAATGAGCAGTTCTTC
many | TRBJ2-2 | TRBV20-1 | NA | CSARDGSSNTGELFF | TGCAGTGCTAGGGACGGGTCATCGAACACCGGGGAGCTGTTTTTT
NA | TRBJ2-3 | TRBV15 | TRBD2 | CATSRDPGLAGHRSGTQYF | TGTGCCACCAGCAGAGATCCCGGACTAGCGGGGCACCGGTCCGGAACGCAGTATTTT
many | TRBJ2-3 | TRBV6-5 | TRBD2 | CASSYSRTSRADTQYF | TGTGCCAGCAGTTACTCGCGGACTAGCAGGGCAGATACGCAGTATTTT
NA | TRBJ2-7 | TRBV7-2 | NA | CASSPTRAEQYF | TGTGCCAGCAGCCCTACCCGGGCCGAGCAGTACTTC
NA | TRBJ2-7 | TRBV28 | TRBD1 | CASSPYKTGFDEQYF | TGTGCCAGCAGCCCGTATAAGACAGGGTTCGACGAGCAGTACTTC
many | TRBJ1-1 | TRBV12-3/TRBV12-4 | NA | CASIVTGNTEAFF | TGTGCCAGCATCGTGACAGGCAACACTGAAGCTTTCTTT
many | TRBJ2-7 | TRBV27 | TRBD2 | CASSLSRGGSSYEQYF | TGTGCCAGCAGTTTATCCCGGGGGGGCAGCTCCTACGAGCAGTACTTC
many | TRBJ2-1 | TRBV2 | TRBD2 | CASSGGTSGANEQFF | TGTGCCAGCAGTGGCGGGACTAGCGGGGCAAATGAGCAGTTCTTC
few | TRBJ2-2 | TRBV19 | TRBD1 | CASSIRPGQAPGGELFF | TGTGCCAGTAGTATTCGGCCGGGACAGGCCCCAGGCGGGGAGCTGTTTTTT
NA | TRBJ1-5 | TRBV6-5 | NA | CASSPTVNQPQHF | TGTGCCAGCAGTCCGACAGTAAATCAGCCCCAGCATTTT
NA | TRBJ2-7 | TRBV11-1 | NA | CASSHGMYEQYF | TGTGCCAGCAGTCATGGCATGTACGAGCAGTACTTC
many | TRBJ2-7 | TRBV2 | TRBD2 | CASSEAAGGPGEQYF | TGTGCCAGCAGTGAAGCAGCGGGAGGGCCGGGGGAGCAGTACTTC
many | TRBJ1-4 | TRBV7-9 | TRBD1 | CASSFLGQGPPLTNEKLFF | TGTGCCAGCAGCTTCCTTGGACAGGGACCCCCTCTAACTAATGAAAAACTGTTTTTT